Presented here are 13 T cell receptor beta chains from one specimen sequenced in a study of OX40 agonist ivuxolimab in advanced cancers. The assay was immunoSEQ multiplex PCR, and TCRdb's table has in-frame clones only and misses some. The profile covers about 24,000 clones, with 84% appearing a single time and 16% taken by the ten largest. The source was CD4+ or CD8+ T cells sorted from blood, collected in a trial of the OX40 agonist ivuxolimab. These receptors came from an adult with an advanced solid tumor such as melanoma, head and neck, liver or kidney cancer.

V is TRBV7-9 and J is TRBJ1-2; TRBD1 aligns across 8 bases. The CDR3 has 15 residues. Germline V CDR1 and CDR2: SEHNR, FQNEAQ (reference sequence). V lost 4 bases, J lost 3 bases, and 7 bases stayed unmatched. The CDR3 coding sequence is TGTGCCAGCAGCTCCTCCAGGGGGCTTTACTATGGCTACACCTTC. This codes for CASSSSRGLYYGYTF. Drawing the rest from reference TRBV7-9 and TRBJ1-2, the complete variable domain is DTGVSQNPRHKITKRGQNVTFRCDPISEHNRLYWYRQTLGQGPEFLTYFQNEAQLEKSRLLSDRFSAERPKGSFSTLEIQRTEQGDSAMYLCASSSSRGLYYGYTFGSGTRLTVV.

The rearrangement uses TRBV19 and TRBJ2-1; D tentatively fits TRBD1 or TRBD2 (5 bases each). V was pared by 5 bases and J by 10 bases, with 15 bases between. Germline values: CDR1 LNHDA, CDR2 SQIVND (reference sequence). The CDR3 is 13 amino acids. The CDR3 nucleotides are TGTGCCAGTAGTCTGGGGACCCCCGGAGAGCAGTTCTTC. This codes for CASSLGTPGEQFF.

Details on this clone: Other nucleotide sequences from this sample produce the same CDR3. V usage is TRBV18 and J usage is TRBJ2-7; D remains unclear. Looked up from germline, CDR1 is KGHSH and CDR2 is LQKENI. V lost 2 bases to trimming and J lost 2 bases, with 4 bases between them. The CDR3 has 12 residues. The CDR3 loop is CASSPGTYEQYF. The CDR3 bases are TGTGCCAGCTCACCAGGAACCTACGAGCAGTACTTC.

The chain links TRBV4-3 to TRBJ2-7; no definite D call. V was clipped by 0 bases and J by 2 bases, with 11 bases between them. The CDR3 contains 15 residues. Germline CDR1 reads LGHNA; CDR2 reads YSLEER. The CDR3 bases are TGCGCCAGCAGCCAAGATTGGAGTGGAACCTACGAGCAGTACTTC. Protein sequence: CASSQDWSGTYEQYF.

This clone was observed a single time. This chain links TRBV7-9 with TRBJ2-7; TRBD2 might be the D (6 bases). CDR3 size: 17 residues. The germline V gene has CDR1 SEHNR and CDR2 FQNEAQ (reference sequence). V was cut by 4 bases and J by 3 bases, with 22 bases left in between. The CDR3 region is CASSYQRAGTRGYEQYF. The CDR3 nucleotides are TGTGCCAGCAGCTACCAACGGGCGGGGACGAGGGGCTACGAGCAGTACTTC.

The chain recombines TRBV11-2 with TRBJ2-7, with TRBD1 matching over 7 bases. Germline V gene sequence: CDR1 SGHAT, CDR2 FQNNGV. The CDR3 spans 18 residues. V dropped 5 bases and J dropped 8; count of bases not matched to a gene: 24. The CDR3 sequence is CASSDAKSTGSFQAKQYF. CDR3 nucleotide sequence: TGTGCCAGCAGCGATGCCAAATCGACAGGGTCTTTCCAAGCGAAGCAGTACTTC.

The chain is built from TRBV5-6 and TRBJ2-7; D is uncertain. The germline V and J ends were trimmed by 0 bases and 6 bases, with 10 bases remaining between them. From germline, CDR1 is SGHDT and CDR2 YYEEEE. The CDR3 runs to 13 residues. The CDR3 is CASSLVGLREQYF. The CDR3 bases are TGTGCCAGCAGCTTGGTAGGGCTTCGCGAGCAGTACTTC.

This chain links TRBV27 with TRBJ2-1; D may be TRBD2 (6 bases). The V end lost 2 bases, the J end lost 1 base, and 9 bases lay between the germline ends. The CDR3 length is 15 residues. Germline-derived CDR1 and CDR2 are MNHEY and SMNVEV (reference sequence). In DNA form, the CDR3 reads TGTGCCAGCAGTTTAGGGGGGAGTTCCTACAATGAGCAGTTCTTC. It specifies CASSLGGSSYNEQFF.

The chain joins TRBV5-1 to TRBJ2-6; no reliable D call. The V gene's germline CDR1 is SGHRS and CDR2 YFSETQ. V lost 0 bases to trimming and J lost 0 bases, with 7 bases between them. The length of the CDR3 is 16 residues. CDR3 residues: CASSLGLISGANVLTF. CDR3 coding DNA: TGCGCCAGCAGCTTGGGCCTGATCTCTGGGGCCAACGTCCTGACTTTC.

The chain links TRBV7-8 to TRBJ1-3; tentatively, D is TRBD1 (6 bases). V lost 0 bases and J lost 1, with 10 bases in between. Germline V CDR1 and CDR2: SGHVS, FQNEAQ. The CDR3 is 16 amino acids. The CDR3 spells CASSLAGGQSGNTIYF. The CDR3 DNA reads TGTGCCAGCAGCTTAGCGGGGGGACAATCTGGAAACACCATATATTTT.

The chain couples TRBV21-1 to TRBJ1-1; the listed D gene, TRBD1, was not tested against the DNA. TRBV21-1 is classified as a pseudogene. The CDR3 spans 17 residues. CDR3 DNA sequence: TGTGCCAGCAGCAAAAGCCCGGGACAGGGGGCATGCACTGAAGCTTTCTTT. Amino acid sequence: CASSKSPGQGACTEAFF.

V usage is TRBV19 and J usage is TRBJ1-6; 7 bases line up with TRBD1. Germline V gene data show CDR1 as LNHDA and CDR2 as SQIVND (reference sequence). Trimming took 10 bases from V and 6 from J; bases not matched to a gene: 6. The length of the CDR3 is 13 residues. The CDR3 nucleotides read TGTGCCACCCACGGACAGGTTAATTCACCCCTCCACTTT. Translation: CATHGQVNSPLHF. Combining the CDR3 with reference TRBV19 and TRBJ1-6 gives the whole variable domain DGGITQSPKYLFRKEGQNVTLSCEQNLNHDAMYWYRQDPGQGLRLIYYSQIVNDFQKGDIAEGYSVSREKKESFPLTVTSAQKNPTAFYLCATHGQVNSPLHFGNGTRLTVT.

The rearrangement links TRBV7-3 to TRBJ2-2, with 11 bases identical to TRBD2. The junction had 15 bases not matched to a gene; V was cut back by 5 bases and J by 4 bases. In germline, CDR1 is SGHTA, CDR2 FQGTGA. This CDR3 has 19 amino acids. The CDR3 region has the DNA TGTGCCAGCAGCAAAACCCCCACTAGCGGGGGAGCTGGCACCGGGGAGCTGTTTTTT. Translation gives CASSKTPTSGGAGTGELFF.